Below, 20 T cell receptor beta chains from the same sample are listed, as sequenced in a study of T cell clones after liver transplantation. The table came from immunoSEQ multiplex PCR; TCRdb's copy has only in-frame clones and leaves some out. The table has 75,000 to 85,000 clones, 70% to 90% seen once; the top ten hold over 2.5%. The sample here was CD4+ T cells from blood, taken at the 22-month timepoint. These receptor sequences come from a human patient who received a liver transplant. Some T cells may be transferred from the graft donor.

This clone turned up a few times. As DNA, the CDR3 is TGTGCCAGCAGCCCGGGGACAGGGGGCTATCATGAGCAGTTCTTC. This encodes CASSPGTGGYHEQFF. V and J are TRBV5-6 and TRBJ2-1; 12 bases line up with TRBD1. J lost 8 bases, V lost 4 bases, and 7 bases had no gene match. The germline gives CDR1 SGHDT, CDR2 YYEEEE. CDR3 length: 15 residues.

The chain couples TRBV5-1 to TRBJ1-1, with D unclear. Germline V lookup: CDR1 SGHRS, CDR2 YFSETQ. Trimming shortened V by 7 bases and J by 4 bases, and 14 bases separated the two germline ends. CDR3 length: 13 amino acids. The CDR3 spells CASRDLGSTEAFF. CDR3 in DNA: TGCGCCAGCCGCGATTTGGGCTCCACTGAAGCTTTCTTT. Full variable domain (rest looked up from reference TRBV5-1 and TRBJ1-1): KAGVTQTPRYLIKTRGQQVTLSCSPISGHRSVSWYQQTPGQGLQFLFEYFSETQRNKGNFPGRFSGRQFSNSRSEMNVSTLELGDSALYLCASRDLGSTEAFFGQGTRLTVV.

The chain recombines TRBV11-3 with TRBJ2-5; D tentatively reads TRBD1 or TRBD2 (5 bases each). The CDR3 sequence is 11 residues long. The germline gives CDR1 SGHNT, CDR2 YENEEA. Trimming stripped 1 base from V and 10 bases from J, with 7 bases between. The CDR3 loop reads CASSLGGVQYF. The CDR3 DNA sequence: TGTGCCAGCAGCTTAGGAGGGGTCCAGTACTTC.

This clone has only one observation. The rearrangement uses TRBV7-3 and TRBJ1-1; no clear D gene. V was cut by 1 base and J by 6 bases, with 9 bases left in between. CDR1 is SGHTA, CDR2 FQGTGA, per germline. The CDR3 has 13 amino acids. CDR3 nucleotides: TGTGCCAGCAGCTTAAGTACCCGGTCTGAAGCTTTCTTT. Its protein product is CASSLSTRSEAFF.

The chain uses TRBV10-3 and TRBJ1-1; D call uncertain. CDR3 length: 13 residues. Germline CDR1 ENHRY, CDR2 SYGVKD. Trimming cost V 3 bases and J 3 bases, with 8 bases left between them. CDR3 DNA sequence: TGTGCCATCAGTGACAGTCGGGACACTGAAGCTTTCTTT. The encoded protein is CAISDSRDTEAFF.

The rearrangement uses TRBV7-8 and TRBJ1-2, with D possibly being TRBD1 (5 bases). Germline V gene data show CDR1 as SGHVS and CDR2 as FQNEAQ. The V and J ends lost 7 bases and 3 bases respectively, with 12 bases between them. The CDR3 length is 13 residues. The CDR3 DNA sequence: TGTGCCAGCACCAGGGACGGCTACTATGGCTACACCTTC. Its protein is CASTRDGYYGYTF.

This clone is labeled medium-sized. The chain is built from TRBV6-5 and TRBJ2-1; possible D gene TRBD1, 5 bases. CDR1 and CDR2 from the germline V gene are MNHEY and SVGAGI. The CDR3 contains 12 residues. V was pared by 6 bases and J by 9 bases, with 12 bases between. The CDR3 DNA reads TGTGCCAGCAGCGCTTTTAGGGGTGAGCAGTTCTTC. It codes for CASSAFRGEQFF.

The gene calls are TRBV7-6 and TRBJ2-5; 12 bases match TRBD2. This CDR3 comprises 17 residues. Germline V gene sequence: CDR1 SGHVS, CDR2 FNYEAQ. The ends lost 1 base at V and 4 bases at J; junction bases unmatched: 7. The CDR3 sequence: CASSLGLAGGAGETQYF. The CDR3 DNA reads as TGTGCCAGCAGCTTAGGCCTAGCGGGGGGGGCCGGAGAGACCCAGTACTTC.

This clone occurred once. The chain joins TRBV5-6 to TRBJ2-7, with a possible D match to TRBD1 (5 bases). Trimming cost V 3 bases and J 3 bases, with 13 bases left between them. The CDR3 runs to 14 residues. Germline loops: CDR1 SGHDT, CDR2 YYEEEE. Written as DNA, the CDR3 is TGTGCCAGCAGCTCCCCCGACAGCTACTACGAGCAGTACTTC. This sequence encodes CASSSPDSYYEQYF.

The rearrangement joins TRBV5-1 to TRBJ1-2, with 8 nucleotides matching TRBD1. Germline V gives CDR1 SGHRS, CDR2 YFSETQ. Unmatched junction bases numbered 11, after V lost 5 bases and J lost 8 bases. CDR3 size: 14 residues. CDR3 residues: CASSAGGGSGGYTF. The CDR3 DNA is TGCGCCAGCAGTGCAGGGGGCGGCTCCGGCGGCTACACCTTC.

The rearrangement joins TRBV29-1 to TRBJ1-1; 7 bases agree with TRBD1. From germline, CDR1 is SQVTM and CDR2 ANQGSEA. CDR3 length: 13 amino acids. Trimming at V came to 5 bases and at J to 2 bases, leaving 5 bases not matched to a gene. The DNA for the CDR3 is TGCAGCGTTCCCGGGACAGAAAACACTGAAGCTTTCTTT. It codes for CSVPGTENTEAFF.

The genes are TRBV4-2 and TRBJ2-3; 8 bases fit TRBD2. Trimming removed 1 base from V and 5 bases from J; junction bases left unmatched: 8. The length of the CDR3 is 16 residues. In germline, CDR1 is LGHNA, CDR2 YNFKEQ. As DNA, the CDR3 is TGTGCCAGCAGCCAAGTATTCCAGCGGGGGAAAGATACGCAGTATTTT. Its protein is CASSQVFQRGKDTQYF.

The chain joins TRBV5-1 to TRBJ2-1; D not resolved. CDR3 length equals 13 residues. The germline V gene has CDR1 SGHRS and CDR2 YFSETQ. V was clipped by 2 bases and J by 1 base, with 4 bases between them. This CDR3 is CASSFGSYNEQFF. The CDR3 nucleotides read TGCGCCAGCAGCTTCGGGTCCTACAATGAGCAGTTCTTC.

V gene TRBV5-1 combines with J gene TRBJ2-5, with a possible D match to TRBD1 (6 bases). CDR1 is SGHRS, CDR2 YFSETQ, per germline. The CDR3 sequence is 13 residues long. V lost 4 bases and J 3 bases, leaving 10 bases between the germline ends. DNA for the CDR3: TGCGCCAGCAGCGCGAGACAGGAAGAGACCCAGTACTTC. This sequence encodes CASSARQEETQYF.

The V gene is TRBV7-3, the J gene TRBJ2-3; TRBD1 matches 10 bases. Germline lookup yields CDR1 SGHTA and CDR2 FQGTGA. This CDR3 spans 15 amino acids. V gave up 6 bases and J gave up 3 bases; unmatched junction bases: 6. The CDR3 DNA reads TGTGCCAGCAGGGTGACAGGGGGCGCGACAGATACGCAGTATTTT. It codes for CASRVTGGATDTQYF.

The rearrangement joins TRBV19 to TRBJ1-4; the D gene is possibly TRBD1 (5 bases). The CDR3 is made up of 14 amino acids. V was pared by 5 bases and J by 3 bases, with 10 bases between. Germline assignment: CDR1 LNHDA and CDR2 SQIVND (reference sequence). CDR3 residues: CASSWGLANEKLFF. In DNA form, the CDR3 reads TGTGCCAGTAGTTGGGGACTGGCTAATGAAAAACTGTTTTTT.

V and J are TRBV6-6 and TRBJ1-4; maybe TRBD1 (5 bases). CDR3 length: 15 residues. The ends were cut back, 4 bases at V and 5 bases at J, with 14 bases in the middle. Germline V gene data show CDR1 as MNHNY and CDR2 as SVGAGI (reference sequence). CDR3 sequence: CASSSTQRGNEKLFF. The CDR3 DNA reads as TGTGCCAGCAGTTCGACCCAGCGGGGGAATGAAAAACTGTTTTTT.

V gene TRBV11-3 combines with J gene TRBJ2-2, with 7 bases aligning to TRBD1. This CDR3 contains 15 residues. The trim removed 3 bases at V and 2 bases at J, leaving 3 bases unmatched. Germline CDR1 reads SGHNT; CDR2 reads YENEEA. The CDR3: CASSFGTVNTGELFF. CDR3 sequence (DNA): TGTGCCAGCAGCTTCGGGACAGTAAACACCGGGGAGCTGTTTTTT.

DNA for the CDR3: TGTGCCAGCAGTTTCTCTGCGTTTCGCCCCTCTGCAGGGGCCAACGTCCTGACTTTC. Translating gives CASSFSAFRPSAGANVLTF. The V and J genes are TRBV28 and TRBJ2-6; D is unclear. The CDR3 is 19 amino acids. V was clipped by 3 bases and J by 4 bases, with 22 bases between them. Per the germline V gene, CDR1 is MDHEN and CDR2 is SYDVKM.

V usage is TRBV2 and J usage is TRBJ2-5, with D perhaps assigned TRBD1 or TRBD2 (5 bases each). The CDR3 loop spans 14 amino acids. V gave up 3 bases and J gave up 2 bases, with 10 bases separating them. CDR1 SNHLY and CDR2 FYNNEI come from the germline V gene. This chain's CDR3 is CASSDQRGQETQYF. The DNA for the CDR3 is TGTGCCAGCAGTGACCAGAGGGGACAAGAGACCCAGTACTTC.